The rows below give T cell receptor beta chains drawn from one sample of a study of T cell changes during pregnancy in multiple sclerosis. TCRdb keeps only in-frame clones here, not all; method: immunoSEQ multiplex PCR. The data hold under 100,000 clones, with around 93% observed a single time. The sample here was peripheral blood, taken in the first trimester of pregnancy. The source of these receptors is a female donor in good health, enrolled as a control in a pregnancy study. The CDR3 runs from the conserved cysteine through the conserved F or W. The D gene is left open where the match is weak.

j_call v_call d_call cdr3_aa
TRBJ1-2 TRBV28 NA CAAGGARNYGYTF
TRBJ1-6 TRBV4-1 TRBD1 CASSRGTTGKGSPLHF
TRBJ1-2 TRBV27 TRBD1 CASRTNRGNYGYTF
TRBJ1-4 TRBV9 NA CASSVDRAPNEKLFF
TRBJ1-3 TRBV7-8 NA CASRYQGGNTIYF
TRBJ1-4 TRBV5-8 NA CASSPRGGGFNEKLFF
TRBJ2-3 TRBV27 TRBD2 CASSSARGGTDTQYF
TRBJ1-2 TRBV6-1 NA CASSEVTSGGYTF
TRBJ2-3 TRBV4-3 NA CASGPSQDSTIDTQYF
TRBJ1-3 TRBV7-2 TRBD1 CASSRDRDVDTIYF
TRBJ2-5 TRBV11-2 NA CASSLKPDGGQYF
TRBJ2-3 TRBV6-9 TRBD1 CASSNSTGKATDTQYF
TRBJ2-3 TRBV28 NA CASSSRGQYF
TRBJ1-4 TRBV4-1 NA CASSQAPGHATNEKLFF
TRBJ2-7 TRBV5-6 NA CASSAGNPYEQYF
TRBJ2-3 TRBV11-2 TRBD1 CASSDRDGADTQYF
TRBJ1-4 TRBV20-1 NA CSAPGPVSW
TRBJ2-4 TRBV7-2 TRBD2 CASSRGGPGAKNIQYF
TRBJ2-7 TRBV11-1 NA CASSLLESSYEQYF
TRBJ1-3 TRBV29-1 TRBD1 CSVERQGSGNTIYF
TRBJ1-3 TRBV4-3 NA CASSRNRVEAGNTIYF
TRBJ1-5 TRBV6-1 NA CASTQGLNQPQHF
TRBJ2-7 TRBV5-4 TRBD1 CASSLGGDRGYQFQCEQYF
TRBJ2-7 TRBV6-1 NA CASSVPGRVDYEQYF
TRBJ1-6 TRBV5-1 TRBD1 CASSLVGQDNSPLHF
TRBJ2-1 TRBV7-9 NA CASSPTVPFYNEQFF
TRBJ1-2 TRBV7-9 TRBD1 CASSLGTGGSNYGYTF
TRBJ1-2 TRBV7-9 NA CASSLQGLVNYGYTF
TRBJ2-3 TRBV7-9 TRBD2 CASSSSGGTDTQYF
TRBJ2-1 TRBV14 TRBD2 CASSQVRGGYNEQFF
TRBJ1-2 TRBV5-4 NA CASSLGGRNSYGYTF
TRBJ2-7 TRBV6-5 NA CASSYSGGRGYEQYF
TRBJ1-2 TRBV30 NA CACGRGVRYGYTF
TRBJ1-2 TRBV7-3 NA CASSSYPNYGYTF
TRBJ1-1 TRBV20-1 NA CSSDQGTEAFF